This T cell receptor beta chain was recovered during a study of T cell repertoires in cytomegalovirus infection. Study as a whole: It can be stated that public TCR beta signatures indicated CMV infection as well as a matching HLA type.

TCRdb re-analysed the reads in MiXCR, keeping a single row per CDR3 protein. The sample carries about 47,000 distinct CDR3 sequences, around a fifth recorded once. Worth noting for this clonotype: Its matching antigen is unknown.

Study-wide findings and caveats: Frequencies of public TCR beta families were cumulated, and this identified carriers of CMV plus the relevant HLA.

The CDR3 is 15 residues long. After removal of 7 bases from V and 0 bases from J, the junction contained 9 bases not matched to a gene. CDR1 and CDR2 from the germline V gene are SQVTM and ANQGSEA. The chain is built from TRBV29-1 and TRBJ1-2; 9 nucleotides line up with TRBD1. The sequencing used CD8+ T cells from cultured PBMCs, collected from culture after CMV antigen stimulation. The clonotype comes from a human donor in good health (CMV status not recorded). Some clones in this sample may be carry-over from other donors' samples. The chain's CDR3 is CSAVGTGWANYGYTF. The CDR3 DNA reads TGCAGCGCCGTAGGGACAGGGTGGGCTAACTATGGCTACACCTTC.